Given below is one TCR beta chain in context. The antigen is unknown. The CDR3 sequence is 14 residues long. CDR1 is SGHAT and CDR2 is FQNNGV in the germline V gene. V lost 1 base to trimming and J lost 0 bases, with 6 bases between them. This record comes from a study of shared clonotypes between healthy human individuals. Whole-study context: Researchers drew samples from two women and three men aged 18 to 49. Whole-study findings and limits: Sampling involved blood alone; tissue repertoires likely differ. Naive subsets, compared against memory subsets, generally had larger estimated richness values.

Only in-frame clones appear in the TCRdb table, and some are missing; sequencing was by immunoSEQ multiplex PCR. This sample has 600,000 to 750,000 clones; 90% occur once, and the top ten carry about 34%. CCR7-negative CD45RA+ TemRA cells were combined with CD45RO+ cells to form CD8 memory. The receptor was isolated from a man younger than 30 in good health. Some clones in this sample may be carry-over from other donors' samples. This chain uses TRBV11-2 with TRBJ1-1, with D uncertain. The sequenced sample consisted of memory CD8+ T cells from PBMCs. The subset denotes: CD45RO+ cells pooled with CCR7-negative TemRA cells. This CDR3 is CASSLVRVNTEAFF. For the CDR3, the DNA is TGTGCCAGCAGCTTAGTGAGGGTGAACACTGAAGCTTTCTTT.